These 9 T cell receptor beta chains were sequenced from one sample in a study of CD8 T cells in ankylosing spondylitis. One entry per CDR3 protein, called by TCRdb with MiXCR from the 5' RACE reads. This table has more than 150,000 distinct CDR3 sequences, 10% to 15% appearing once. Source material: blood, either unsorted or a sorted T cell fraction (not recorded which). The receptor set was obtained from a female donor with ankylosing spondylitis or in good health (not recorded which).

This clonotype was counted between two and nine times. The chain joins TRBV20-1 to TRBJ2-7, with D possibly TRBD2 on 5 matching bases. The CDR3 length is 12 residues. Trimming removed 7 bases at V and 3 bases at J, with 13 bases between. Germline values: CDR1 DFQATT, CDR2 SNEGSKA (reference sequence). CDR3 sequence reads: CSVSGGLYEQYF. Written as DNA, the CDR3 is TGCAGTGTTTCCGGAGGACTCTACGAGCAGTACTTC.

This clonotype was found many times. J is TRBJ2-5 and V is TRBV10-3, with D perhaps assigned TRBD1 or TRBD2 (6 bases each). Trimming shortened V by 5 bases and J by 5 bases, and 12 bases separated the two germline ends. CDR1 is ENHRY, CDR2 SYGVKD, per germline. CDR3 length equals 13 residues. The CDR3 loop reads CAISSRGHETQYF. In nucleotides, the CDR3 is TGTGCCATCAGTTCTCGGGGGCACGAGACCCAGTACTTC.

The chain uses TRBV20-1 and TRBJ2-3; the D is unclear. V lost 4 bases and J 4 bases, leaving 12 bases between the germline ends. This CDR3 spans 13 amino acids. Germline values: CDR1 DFQATT, CDR2 SNEGSKA (reference sequence). The CDR3 is CSATSGGADTQYF. The CDR3 region has the DNA TGCAGTGCTACTAGTGGTGGGGCAGATACGCAGTATTTT.

This clonotype was seen repeatedly, ten times or more. The chain joins TRBV12-3 or TRBV12-4 to TRBJ2-2; D possibly uses TRBD1 or TRBD2 (5 bases each). Trimming removed 9 bases at V and 7 bases at J, with 15 bases between. The CDR3 length is 13 residues. Here the CDR3 DNA reads TGTGCCAGTCAGGGCCTGGGGGTCGGGGAGCTGTTTTTT. Translation gives CASQGLGVGELFF.

Turning to this clonotype: A read error may explain this, as a much larger clone is one base away. The CDR3 nucleotides are TGTGCCATCAGTGAGAAAGTGCCTAGCACAGATATGCAGTATTTT. Its translation: CAISEKVPSTDMQYF. The chain employs TRBV10-3 and TRBJ2-3; tentative D call: TRBD2 (5 bases). CDR3 length equals 15 residues. The germline V gene has CDR1 ENHRY and CDR2 SYGVKD.

This clonotype was detected a few times. The rearrangement uses TRBV24-1 and TRBJ2-3; maybe TRBD1 (6 bases). This CDR3 comprises 21 residues. Per germline, CDR1 KGHDR and CDR2 SFDVKD. Between the trimmed V and J ends, which lost 0 bases and 7 bases, there was a span of 31 bases. The CDR3 loop reads CATSDLTRCILDSVAENTQYF. The CDR3 nucleotides are TGTGCCACCAGTGATTTGACCAGGTGTATTTTGGACAGCGTGGCGGAGAATACGCAGTATTTT.

In its sample, this clonotype was seen many times. The rearrangement uses TRBV20-1 and TRBJ2-1, with a weak D call TRBD2 (5 bases). V gave up 4 bases and J gave up 4 bases, with 11 bases separating them. Per germline, CDR1 DFQATT and CDR2 SNEGSKA (reference sequence). The CDR3 length is 13 residues. The CDR3 coding sequence is TGCAGTGCTACGAGGGCAGAATACAATGAGCAGTTCTTC. Protein: CSATRAEYNEQFF.

This clonotype was counted ten times or more. The rearrangement joins TRBV7-9 to TRBJ2-4; 13 bases line up with TRBD2. Trimming cost V 0 bases and J 12 bases; bases outside gene matches: 2. This CDR3 is built from 14 residues. Germline V lookup: CDR1 SEHNR, CDR2 FQNEAQ (reference sequence). CDR3 residues: CASSLAGLAGDQYF. The DNA of the CDR3 is TGTGCCAGCAGCTTAGCAGGACTAGCGGGAGATCAGTACTTC.

This chain uses TRBV5-6 with TRBJ2-1, with TRBD2 matching over 8 bases. Per germline, CDR1 SGHDT and CDR2 YYEEEE. The CDR3 spans 16 residues. V shed 1 base and J 8 bases; nucleotides not matched to a gene: 11. CDR3 nucleotide sequence: TGTGCCAGCAGCTTGAAGTACAGCGGGGGTACCCATGAGCAGTTCTTC. Translation: CASSLKYSGGTHEQFF.